The clone carrying this T cell receptor (beta chain) was seen a few times. These data are taken from a study of CD4 and CD8 cells across lung adenocarcinoma regions. This CDR3 is 15 amino acids long. V dropped 4 bases and J dropped 8 bases, with 18 bases sitting between them. Germline-derived CDR1 and CDR2 are MNHEY and SVGAGI. Samples came from patients with localized non-small cell lung adenocarcinoma. TCRdb ran MiXCR on the PCR reads and lists one entry per CDR3 protein. The repertoire holds about 9,600 distinct CDR3 sequences, 51% seen once, with under 20% in the top ten. V gene TRBV6-5 combines with J gene TRBJ2-1, with a possible D match to TRBD2 (5 bases). This receptor was taken from a male donor with lung adenocarcinoma. The CD4 and CD8 labels of this study may be unreliable. Material: CD4+ T cells from the margin of a lung tumor. CDR3 in DNA: TGTGCCAGCAGTTTCTTCGCGCGGGTCGGCGATGAGCAGTTCTTC. It is translated as CASSFFARVGDEQFF.